Following are 25 T cell receptor beta chains from one sample sequenced in a study of OX40 agonist ivuxolimab in advanced cancers. Clones were read by immunoSEQ multiplex PCR, and TCRdb kept only the in-frame ones, dropping some. The sample holds more than 40,000 clones, over 75% seen once. Specimen: CD4+ or CD8+ T cells sorted from blood, collected in a trial of the OX40 agonist ivuxolimab. These receptor sequences come from an adult with an advanced solid tumor such as melanoma, head and neck, liver or kidney cancer.

The chain employs TRBV5-6 and TRBJ2-7; the D gene is possibly TRBD2 (6 bases). The germline V gene encodes CDR1 SGHDT and CDR2 YYEEEE. The CDR3 covers 13 residues. V lost 5 bases and J 3 bases, leaving 12 bases between the germline ends. CDR3 coding DNA: TGTGCCAGCAGTCCCGGGAGTAGCTACGAGCAGTACTTC. Protein sequence: CASSPGSSYEQYF.

This rearrangement joins TRBV4-1 to TRBJ1-4; the D is unclear. Germline V gene sequence: CDR1 MGHRA, CDR2 YSYEKL. V was cut by 5 bases and J by 3 bases, with 22 bases left in between. CDR3 length: 18 residues. The CDR3: CASSRIILAMGANEKLFF. In DNA, the CDR3 is TGCGCCAGCAGCAGGATTATTCTAGCGATGGGTGCTAATGAAAAACTGTTTTTT.

The CDR3 nucleotides are TGTGCCAGCAGCTTGACAGGGACCTCCCAAGAGACCCAGTACTTC. This encodes CASSLTGTSQETQYF. V and J are TRBV7-9 and TRBJ2-5; TRBD1 matches 7 bases. CDR3 size: 15 residues. Trimming cost V 3 bases and J 1 base; bases outside gene matches: 5. Per germline, CDR1 SEHNR and CDR2 FQNEAQ (reference sequence). Based on the CDR3 plus reference TRBV7-9 and TRBJ2-5, the full variable domain is DTGVSQNPRHKITKRGQNVTFRCDPISEHNRLYWYRQTLGQGPEFLTYFQNEAQLEKSRLLSDRFSAERPKGSFSTLEIQRTEQGDSAMYLCASSLTGTSQETQYFGPGTRLLVL.

The V call is TRBV19, the J call TRBJ2-4; no reliable D call. This CDR3 spans 14 amino acids. Deletions cut 3 bases from V and 9 bases from J, with 15 bases between. Germline values: CDR1 LNHDA, CDR2 SQIVND (reference sequence). As DNA, the CDR3 is TGTGCCAGTAGTATTAAAACTTCCTCGGCCATTCAGTACTTC. Translated: CASSIKTSSAIQYF.

The chain uses TRBV7-2 and TRBJ2-1; TRBD2 matches 7 bases. The V and J ends lost 5 bases and 1 base, in that order; junction bases with no gene match: 2. The CDR3 contains 14 residues. Looked up from germline, CDR1 is SGHTA and CDR2 is FQGNSA. The CDR3 reads CASSGRVSYNEQFF. In DNA, the CDR3 is TGTGCCAGCAGCGGGAGGGTATCCTACAATGAGCAGTTCTTC.

This clone was found once. J is TRBJ2-1 and V is TRBV5-4; the match to TRBD2 covers 7 bases. This CDR3 spans 17 amino acids. Trimming removed 3 bases from V and 0 bases from J; junction bases left unmatched: 9. CDR1 is SGHNT and CDR2 is YYREEE in the germline V gene (reference sequence). The CDR3: CASSWGGGQSSYNEQFF. CDR3 bases: TGTGCCAGCAGCTGGGGGGGAGGTCAAAGCTCCTACAATGAGCAGTTCTTC.

V usage is TRBV4-1 and J usage is TRBJ2-3, with D unresolved. V was cut by 4 bases and J by 6 bases, with 8 bases left in between. This CDR3 is built from 12 residues. CDR1 is MGHRA, CDR2 YSYEKL, per germline. The CDR3 DNA is TGCGCCAGCAGCCCCCTGGGGGATACGCAGTATTTT. It translates to CASSPLGDTQYF.

V usage is TRBV10-2 and J usage is TRBJ2-2; D might be TRBD1 (6 bases). Trimming removed 3 bases from V and 5 bases from J, with 16 bases in between. Germline V gives CDR1 WSHSY, CDR2 SAAADI. The CDR3 has 16 residues. DNA of the CDR3: TGCGCCAGCAGTGATTACCAGGGGACCCTAACCGGGGAGCTGTTTTTT. It encodes CASSDYQGTLTGELFF.

The rearrangement uses TRBV5-6 and TRBJ1-2, with D hard to call. The V and J ends lost 4 bases and 2 bases respectively, with 18 bases between them. The CDR3 totals 16 residues. Germline-derived CDR1 and CDR2 are SGHDT and YYEEEE. The CDR3 here is CASSPILGQENYGYTF. The CDR3 DNA follows: TGTGCCAGCAGCCCCATCTTAGGGCAGGAAAACTATGGCTACACCTTC.

V is TRBV9 and J is TRBJ2-7, with TRBD1 identical over 9 bases. The CDR3 contains 17 residues. V lost 0 bases to trimming and J lost 2 bases; unmatched junction nucleotides: 9. The V gene's germline CDR1 is SGDLS and CDR2 YYNGEE. CDR3 loop: CASSVAPGQGKAYEQYF. DNA of the CDR3: TGTGCCAGCAGCGTAGCCCCCGGACAGGGGAAGGCCTACGAGCAGTACTTC.

V usage is TRBV11-3 and J usage is TRBJ1-4; D remains ambiguous. Per germline, CDR1 SGHNT and CDR2 YENEEA. This CDR3 spans 15 amino acids. Trimming removed 5 bases at V and 7 bases at J, with 17 bases between. CDR3 loop: CASSPYSRYPEKLFF. The CDR3 DNA reads TGTGCCAGCAGCCCGTACAGTAGATATCCTGAAAAACTGTTTTTT.

The chain is built from TRBV11-2 and TRBJ2-1, with 13 bases aligning to TRBD2. The germline gives CDR1 SGHAT, CDR2 FQNNGV. V was clipped by 6 bases and J by 5 bases; unmatched bases: 13. CDR3 length: 18 residues. CDR3 loop: CASSIQGATSGRHNEQFF. DNA for the CDR3: TGTGCCAGCAGTATTCAGGGCGCGACTAGCGGGAGGCACAATGAGCAGTTCTTC.

The J gene is TRBJ2-7, the V gene TRBV5-1; D might be TRBD1 (5 bases). The germline V gene has CDR1 SGHRS and CDR2 YFSETQ. The CDR3 contains 14 residues. V dropped 4 bases and J dropped 1 base, with 12 bases sitting between them. Here the CDR3 DNA reads TGCGCCAGCAGCCCGCCGACAGATTCCTACGAGCAGTACTTC. This codes for CASSPPTDSYEQYF.

Only one count was recorded for this clone. This chain uses TRBV4-1 with TRBJ1-1; TRBD1 aligns across 11 bases. The J segment lost 11 bases and the V segment lost 3 bases, leaving 5 bases of the junction unmatched. This CDR3 has 13 residues. Germline V lookup: CDR1 MGHRA, CDR2 YSYEKL. CDR3 sequence (DNA): TGCGCCAGCAGCCAGTGGGACAGGGGGTGGGCTTTCTTT. Protein: CASSQWDRGWAFF.

The chain uses TRBV6-1 and TRBJ2-2; D remains unclear. CDR1 is MNHNS, CDR2 SASEGT, per germline. CDR3 length: 15 amino acids. V lost 3 bases and J 5 bases, leaving 13 bases between the germline ends. Here the CDR3 DNA reads TGTGCCAGCAGTGAGGCAGGATTAGAAACCGGGGAGCTGTTTTTT. Its translation: CASSEAGLETGELFF.

CDR3 sequence (DNA): TGCAGCGTTGAAGTCGGTGGGGTGAACACTGAAGCTTTCTTT. Encoded protein: CSVEVGGVNTEAFF. The V and J genes are TRBV29-1 and TRBJ1-1; D remains unclear. This CDR3 has 14 amino acids. V was clipped by 1 base and J by 0 bases, with 9 bases between them. Germline-derived CDR1 and CDR2 are SQVTM and ANQGSEA.

V is TRBV5-6 and J is TRBJ2-3; D is perhaps TRBD1 (5 bases). The V gene lost 3 bases and the J gene lost 5 bases, with 16 bases spanning the gap. The CDR3 sequence is 15 residues long. Per germline, CDR1 SGHDT and CDR2 YYEEEE. CDR3 sequence reads: CASSSDTTVRDTQYF. In nucleotides, the CDR3 is TGTGCCAGCAGCTCGGACACGACGGTCCGAGATACGCAGTATTTT.

The chain couples TRBV4-3 to TRBJ1-2; weak D call: TRBD1 (6 bases). Germline-derived CDR1 and CDR2 are LGHNA and YSLEER. The CDR3 length is 15 residues. Trimming removed 0 bases from V and 8 bases from J, with 16 bases in between. Written as DNA, the CDR3 is TGCGCCAGCAGCCAAGATCGGGGGGGGCTAAAGGGCTACACCTTC. Translation gives CASSQDRGGLKGYTF.

The chain links TRBV4-3 to TRBJ1-1; possible D gene TRBD1, 5 bases. The CDR3 sequence is 14 residues long. Trimming stripped 3 bases from V and 0 bases from J, with 8 bases between. CDR1 is LGHNA and CDR2 is YSLEER in the germline V gene. CDR3 amino acids: CASSQLRVNTEAFF. In DNA form, the CDR3 reads TGCGCCAGCAGCCAGCTCAGGGTGAACACTGAAGCTTTCTTT.

The chain links TRBV6-1 to TRBJ2-5; D is tentatively TRBD1 or TRBD2 (5 bases each). Looked up from germline, CDR1 is MNHNS and CDR2 is SASEGT. Trimming cost V 6 bases and J 9 bases, with 17 bases left between them. This CDR3 is built from 13 residues. CDR3 protein: CASSLGAAGPQYF. The CDR3 coding sequence is TGTGCCAGCAGCCTCGGGGCCGCCGGGCCCCAGTACTTC.

The gene calls are TRBV27 and TRBJ2-3, with D perhaps matching TRBD1 (5 bases). The germline CDR1 and CDR2 sequences are MNHEY and SMNVEV (reference sequence). This CDR3 contains 17 residues. Trimming pared 6 bases from V and 5 bases from J, leaving 24 bases between. CDR3 DNA: TGTGCCAGCAGAGAAGGGTCAGCAAGAACCCAGGGAGATACGCAGTATTTT. Translating gives CASREGSARTQGDTQYF.

The rearrangement links TRBV19 to TRBJ1-1; 10 positions match TRBD1. J was trimmed by 11 bases and V by 6 bases; bases with no gene match: 3. This CDR3 has 11 residues. Germline V gives CDR1 LNHDA, CDR2 SQIVND (reference sequence). The CDR3 region is CASRDRGRAFF. CDR3 nucleotide sequence: TGTGCCAGTAGGGACAGGGGGAGGGCTTTCTTT.

The V and J genes are TRBV6-6 and TRBJ2-1; D remains ambiguous. This CDR3 has 12 residues. The V and J ends lost 6 bases and 7 bases respectively, with 10 bases between them. Germline lookup yields CDR1 MNHNY and CDR2 SVGAGI (reference sequence). CDR3 amino acids: CASSPTDNEQFF. CDR3 sequence (DNA): TGTGCCAGCAGCCCCACTGATAATGAGCAGTTCTTC.

CDR3 in amino acids: CAISATGDSYEQYF. The CDR3 DNA is TGTGCCATCAGTGCGACGGGGGACAGCTACGAGCAGTACTTC. The chain carries TRBV10-3 and TRBJ2-7, with D possibly being TRBD1 (7 bases). CDR1 is ENHRY, CDR2 SYGVKD, per germline. The CDR3 runs 14 residues. Trimming took 4 bases from V and 3 from J, leaving 13 bases between them.

This sequence joins TRBV6-6 and TRBJ1-2; D gene uncertain. This CDR3 has 14 amino acids. Germline V CDR1 and CDR2: MNHNY, SVGAGI (reference sequence). V was trimmed by 9 bases and J by 8 bases, leaving 22 bases between them. CDR3 DNA: TGTGCCAGTAACACAAACTCTCAAAGCGGGGGCTACACCTTC. It translates to CASNTNSQSGGYTF.